Here is one T cell receptor beta chain with its context. Based on its abundance in the sample, this clonotype is medium-sized (0.01 to 0.1%). Its target antigen remains unknown. No much larger clone is present one base from it, and per-base qualities are unavailable. The data stem from a study of spatial heterogeneity in lung cancer (dated by TCRdb to about 2019). Background for the entire study: Beta-chain transcripts were consistently detected in greater numbers than alpha-chain transcripts, which likely reflects a higher abundance of beta-chain transcripts. TCR transcript counts in tumor regions correlated strongly with a T cell transcriptional module score from matched bulk RNA-seq. Both alpha and beta chains were TCR-sequenced in approximately 200 tumor regions, 64 matched nontumor lung samples and 55 to 60 PBMC samples obtained at surgery. In non-small cell lung cancer, the study quantitatively compared TCR alpha and beta repertoires across several tumor regions, matched nontumor lung, and blood. In the raw uncorrected reads, each unique combination of TCR and UMI appeared more than ten times on average. The study linked features of the TCR repertoire to counts of nonsynonymous mutations, which were determined by whole-exome sequencing of tumor tissue. Study-level results and caveats: The count of ubiquitous expanded TCRs correlated with the count of ubiquitous nonsynonymous mutations, and the count of regional expanded TCRs correlated with the count of regional nonsynonymous mutations. Estimated TCR-seq coverage of tumor T cells was only around 7% for alpha chains and approximately 12% for beta chains. Additional single-cell paired TCR alpha and beta sequencing was considered necessary to confirm, at a functional level, the hypothesis that regional TCRs recognize regional mutations. A correlation was observed between the number of expanded intratumoral alpha and beta TCRs and the tumor nonsynonymous mutation count.

The time point label here, explained by the study, means: sample taken at primary tumor resection. Donors were over 60 patients with early-stage, untreated non-small cell lung cancer from the lung TRACERx cohort. Without any cell sorting, TCR sequencing was performed on whole RNA extracted either from tumor and nontumor lung tissue or from cryopreserved PBMC samples. A patient was chosen for TCR sequencing only when enough RNA was available from at least two tumor regions. Tumor and adjacent nontumor lung specimens were reviewed by a lung pathologist before selection. The CDR1 and CDR2 encoded by the germline V gene (reference sequence) are DFQATT and SNEGSKA. The trim is 0 bases for V and 3 bases for J, with a gap of 17 bases between the germline ends. The CDR3 runs 17 amino acids, cysteine and phenylalanine included. The sequence is cut down to CDR3 DNA, 51 bases in frame from base 1. Library preparation used 5' RACE. The sequencing machine was a NextSeq 500. The TCR library protocol attached a unique molecular identifier to each TCR cDNA molecule to allow correction of PCR and sequencing errors. The authors' pipeline ran thus. TCR identification, UMI-based error correction and CDR3 extraction were performed with Decombinator tools. TCRs above a frequency of 2 per 1,000, corresponding to the top 1% of the tumor frequency distribution, were defined as expanded. Expanded tumor TCRs statistically deemed absent (corrected P<0.05) from at least one tumor region were classed as regional, and all other expanded tumor TCRs were classed as ubiquitous. Renyi diversity was calculated using the R vegan package after each repertoire was subsampled 100 times to 5,000 TCRs. To build CDR3 similarity networks, amino acid triplet string-kernel similarity was used, and CDR3s were connected when their pairwise similarity was above 0.82. The public reads were reanalyzed by TCRdb: fastp trimming at Q25, MiXCR alignment, in-frame beta chains only. Every entry covers one CDR3 protein and lists the most common genes and DNA from its rows. The authors' filters were not applied to this entry. Across this sample there are several hundred distinct CDR3 sequences, with over 15% seen only once. Together, the top ten hold roughly 24% of the sample.

The chain is made from TRBV20-1 and TRBJ2-2, with the identity of the D gene unclear. The TCR comes from a female donor with early-stage non-small cell lung cancer. The source material was lung tumor tissue, sampled at surgery. This receptor carries the CDR3 CSARDRLSGKDTGELFF. The DNA sequence reads TGCAGTGCTAGAGATAGGCTATCTGGGAAAGACACCGGGGAGCTGTTTTTT.